Here is one TCR beta chain with its context. This record belongs to a study of blood T cells in healthy people across ages. At the level of the study: About one barcoded TCR beta cDNA was captured per two T cells.

The V gene's germline CDR1 is DFQATT and CDR2 SNEGSKA (reference sequence). The CDR3 has 14 residues. V lost 6 bases and J 0 bases, leaving 11 bases between the germline ends. Then a second PCR, running roughly 6 to 12 cycles, was carried out with a sample-barcoded 5' primer and a J-beta primer mix. TCRdb re-called the 5' RACE reads with MiXCR, one entry per CDR3 protein. The sample consists of 1.5 million to 2 million distinct CDR3 sequences, about 50% of them appearing once. Total RNA, at least 6 micrograms per sample, was extracted from PBMCs. The sequence derives from a woman aged 40 to 50 in good health. Source material: blood. The gene calls are TRBV20-1 and TRBJ1-4; a weak D match, TRBD1 (6 bases). CDR3 protein: CSAVDRTTNEKLFF. DNA for the CDR3: TGCAGTGCGGTCGACAGGACAACTAATGAAAAACTGTTTTTT.